A single sample gave rise to the 10 T cell receptor beta chains below, sequenced in a study of radiotherapy plus CTLA-4 blockade in lung cancer. Data came from immunoSEQ multiplex PCR; TCRdb stores just in-frame clones and leaves some out. The table has some 100,000 clones, 78% seen once. The source material was peripheral blood, sampled from a patient treated with radiotherapy plus ipilimumab. These receptors were obtained from a human donor with non-small cell lung cancer who had a partial response to radiotherapy plus ipilimumab.

This chain uses TRBV7-8 with TRBJ1-1; 8 bases align to TRBD1. With 1 base clipped from V and 10 bases from J, the junction kept 2 bases outside the gene matches. Germline CDR1 reads SGHVS; CDR2 reads FQNEAQ. The CDR3 is 12 residues long. CDR3 nucleotide sequence: TGTGCCAGCAGCTTAGGACAGGGGCGAGCTTTCTTT. Its translation is CASSLGQGRAFF.

The chain couples TRBV2 to TRBJ2-1; 13 bases line up with TRBD2. The J segment lost 8 bases and the V segment lost 6 bases, leaving 7 bases of the junction unmatched. Germline values: CDR1 SNHLY, CDR2 FYNNEI. The CDR3 is made up of 15 amino acids. The CDR3, as DNA: TGTGCCAGCAGCCAAGGACTAGCGGGAGCCTATGAGCAGTTCTTC. It yields the protein CASSQGLAGAYEQFF.

The J gene is TRBJ2-7, the V gene TRBV6-5, with D tentatively TRBD1 (6 bases). CDR1 and CDR2 from the germline V gene are MNHEY and SVGAGI. Trimming took 7 bases from V and 1 from J, leaving 14 bases between them. The length of the CDR3 is 14 residues. CDR3: CASIPGTKSYEQYV. CDR3 nucleotide sequence: TGTGCCAGCATTCCTGGGACAAAATCCTACGAGCAGTACGTC.

The V gene is TRBV5-1, the J gene TRBJ2-5, with D possibly being TRBD1 (5 bases). V lost 0 bases to trimming and J lost 2 bases, with 8 bases between them. The CDR3 is 14 amino acids. The V gene's germline CDR1 is SGHRS and CDR2 YFSETQ. CDR3: CASSLAQGQETQYF. CDR3 in DNA: TGCGCCAGCAGCTTGGCTCAGGGACAAGAGACCCAGTACTTC.

This clone came up once. V is TRBV7-8 and J is TRBJ2-5; 8 bases map to TRBD2. The V gene end was trimmed by 5 bases and the J gene end by 5 bases; junction bases not matched to a gene: 7. Germline assignment: CDR1 SGHVS and CDR2 FQNEAQ. The CDR3 runs to 14 residues. The chain's CDR3 is CASSPRTSRETQYF. CDR3 DNA: TGTGCCAGCAGCCCGAGGACTAGCAGGGAGACCCAGTACTTC.

This chain joins TRBV5-1 and TRBJ2-5; D call uncertain. Trimming removed 0 bases at V and 9 bases at J, with 18 bases between. The CDR3 has 15 residues. The germline V gene has CDR1 SGHRS and CDR2 YFSETQ. CDR3: CASSLVLPEKSAQYF. In nucleotides, the CDR3 is TGCGCCAGCAGCTTGGTTTTGCCTGAGAAATCCGCCCAGTACTTC.

The chain joins TRBV5-6 to TRBJ2-7; 11 positions agree with TRBD2. CDR3 length equals 16 residues. The J segment lost 2 bases and the V segment lost 5 bases, leaving 9 bases of the junction unmatched. Germline V gene lookup returns CDR1 SGHDT and CDR2 YYEEEE. The chain's CDR3 is CASSLRVGLAAYEQYF. The CDR3 DNA sequence: TGTGCCAGCAGTTTGAGAGTGGGACTAGCGGCCTACGAGCAGTACTTC.

The chain is built from TRBV7-6 and TRBJ1-5; 9 bases fit TRBD1. V gave up 1 base and J gave up 6 bases; unmatched junction bases: 7. The CDR3 extends over 16 amino acids. Germline V gives CDR1 SGHVS, CDR2 FNYEAQ. The CDR3 DNA is TGTGCCAGCAGCTTAGGGACAGGGGCCTTGGGTCAGCCCCAGCATTTT. This codes for CASSLGTGALGQPQHF. The whole variable domain, remainder taken from reference TRBV7-6 and TRBJ1-5, is GAGVSQSPRYKVTKRGQDVALRCDPISGHVSLYWYRQALGQGPEFLTYFNYEAQQDKSGLPNDRFSAERPEGSISTLTIQRTEQRDSAMYRCASSLGTGALGQPQHFGDGTRLSIL.

The V gene is TRBV5-6, the J gene TRBJ2-7; perhaps TRBD2 as D (5 bases). The CDR3 loop spans 12 amino acids. Germline lookup yields CDR1 SGHDT and CDR2 YYEEEE. V was clipped by 1 base and J by 9 bases, with 11 bases between them. CDR3 region: CASSLLGDRQYV. CDR3 sequence (DNA): TGTGCCAGCAGCTTGCTCGGGGATAGGCAGTACGTC.

The chain has TRBV27 and TRBJ1-4; D is possibly TRBD1 (6 bases). Germline V CDR1 and CDR2: MNHEY, SMNVEV (reference sequence). Trimming removed 5 bases from V and 8 bases from J, with 18 bases in between. The CDR3 spans 15 residues. This CDR3 is CASSPRRGAGEKLFF. The CDR3 nucleotides are TGTGCCAGCAGTCCGCGACGGGGGGCTGGGGAAAAACTGTTTTTT.